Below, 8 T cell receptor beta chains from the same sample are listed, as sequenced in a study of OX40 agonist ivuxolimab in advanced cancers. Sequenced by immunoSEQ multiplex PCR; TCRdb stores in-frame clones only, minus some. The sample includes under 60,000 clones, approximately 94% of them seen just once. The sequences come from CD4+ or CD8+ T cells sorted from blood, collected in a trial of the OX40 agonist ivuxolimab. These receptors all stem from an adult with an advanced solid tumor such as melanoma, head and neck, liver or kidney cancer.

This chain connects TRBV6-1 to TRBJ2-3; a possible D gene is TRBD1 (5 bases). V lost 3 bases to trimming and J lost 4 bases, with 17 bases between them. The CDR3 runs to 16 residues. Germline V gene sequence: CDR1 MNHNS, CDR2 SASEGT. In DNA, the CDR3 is TGTGCCAGCAGTGAGTTTAGGGGCTTGGTAGCAGATACGCAGTATTTT. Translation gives CASSEFRGLVADTQYF.

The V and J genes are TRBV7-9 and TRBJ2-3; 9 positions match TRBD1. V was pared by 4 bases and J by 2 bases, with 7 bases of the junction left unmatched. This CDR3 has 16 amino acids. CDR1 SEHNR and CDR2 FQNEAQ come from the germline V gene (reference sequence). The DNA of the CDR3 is TGTGCCAGCAGCTCACCGGGACAGGGAGACACAGATACGCAGTATTTT. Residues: CASSSPGQGDTDTQYF.

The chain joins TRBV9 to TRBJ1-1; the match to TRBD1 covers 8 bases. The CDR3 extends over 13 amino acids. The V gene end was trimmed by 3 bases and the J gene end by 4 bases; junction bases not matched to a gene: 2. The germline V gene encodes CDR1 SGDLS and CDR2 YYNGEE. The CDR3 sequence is CASSEQGGTEAFF. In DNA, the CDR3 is TGTGCCAGCAGCGAACAGGGGGGCACTGAAGCTTTCTTT. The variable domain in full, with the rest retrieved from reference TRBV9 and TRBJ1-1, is DSGVTQTPKHLITATGQRVTLRCSPRSGDLSVYWYQQSLDQGLQFLIQYYNGEERAKGNILERFSAQQFPDLHSELNLSSLELGDSALYFCASSEQGGTEAFFGQGTRLTVV.

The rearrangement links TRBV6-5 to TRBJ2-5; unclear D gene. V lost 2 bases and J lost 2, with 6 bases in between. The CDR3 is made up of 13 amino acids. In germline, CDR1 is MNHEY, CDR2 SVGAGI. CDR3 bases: TGTGCCAGCAGTTACCATACGCAAGAGACCCAGTACTTC. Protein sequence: CASSYHTQETQYF.

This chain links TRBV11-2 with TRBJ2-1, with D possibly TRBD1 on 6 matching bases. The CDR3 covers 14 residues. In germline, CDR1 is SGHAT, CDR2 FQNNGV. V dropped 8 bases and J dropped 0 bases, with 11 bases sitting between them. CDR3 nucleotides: TGTGCCAGCGTAACAGGGATCTCCTACAATGAGCAGTTCTTC. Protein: CASVTGISYNEQFF.

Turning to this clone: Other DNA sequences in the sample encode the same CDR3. This CDR3 reads CSARGGYEQYF. CDR3 coding DNA: TGCAGTGCTAGGGGGGGCTACGAGCAGTACTTC. The chain uses TRBV20-1 and TRBJ2-7; maybe TRBD2 (6 bases). Trimming removed 3 bases from V and 3 bases from J, with 6 bases in between. Looked up from germline, CDR1 is DFQATT and CDR2 is SNEGSKA (reference sequence). CDR3 size: 11 residues.

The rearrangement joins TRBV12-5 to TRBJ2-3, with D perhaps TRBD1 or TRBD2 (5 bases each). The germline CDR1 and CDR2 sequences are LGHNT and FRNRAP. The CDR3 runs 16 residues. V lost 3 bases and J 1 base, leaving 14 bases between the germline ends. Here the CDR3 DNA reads TGTGCTAGTGGTTTTCAGGTGGGGACCCGCACAGATACGCAGTATTTT. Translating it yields CASGFQVGTRTDTQYF.

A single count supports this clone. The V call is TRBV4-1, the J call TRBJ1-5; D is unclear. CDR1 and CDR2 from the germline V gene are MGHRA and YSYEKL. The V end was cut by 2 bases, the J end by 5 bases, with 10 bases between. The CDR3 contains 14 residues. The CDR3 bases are TGCGCCAGCAGCCAACTAATGGGAGATCAGCCCCAGCATTTT. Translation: CASSQLMGDQPQHF.